Presented here are 6 T cell receptor beta chains from one specimen sequenced in a study of cytomegalovirus exposure and HLA in healthy donors. Both 60 Vbeta primers and 13 Jbeta primers went into the PCR. Method: immunoSEQ multiplex PCR; TCRdb's copy keeps in-frame clones and lacks some. In the table there are 80,000 to 95,000 clones, around nine tenths of which are singletons. Sequenced material: PBMCs. The receptor source for this set is a man aged 25 to 40 in good health and CMV-seropositive.

The chain is built from TRBV7-9 and TRBJ2-3, with TRBD2 identical over 11 bases. Germline V gives CDR1 SEHNR, CDR2 FQNEAQ (reference sequence). V lost 5 bases, J lost 0 bases, and 7 bases stayed unmatched. This CDR3 comprises 17 residues. The CDR3 nucleotides are TGTGCCAGCAGCCCTTATAGCGGGAGGGAGAGCACAGATACGCAGTATTTT. Amino acids: CASSPYSGRESTDTQYF.

This chain uses TRBV7-2 with TRBJ2-7; 12 bases line up with TRBD2. V dropped 5 bases and J dropped 4; count of bases not matched to a gene: 6. The length of the CDR3 is 15 residues. Per the germline V gene, CDR1 is SGHTA and CDR2 is FQGNSA. This CDR3 is CASSQGTSGLYEQYF. As DNA, the CDR3 is TGTGCCAGCAGCCAAGGGACTAGCGGGCTGTACGAGCAGTACTTC.

The genes are TRBV18 and TRBJ2-3, with D perhaps TRBD2 (5 bases). Trimming stripped 3 bases from V and 0 bases from J, with 10 bases between. Germline-derived CDR1 and CDR2 are KGHSH and LQKENI. CDR3 length: 15 residues. The CDR3 protein is CASSPISGSTDTQYF. The CDR3 DNA follows: TGTGCCAGCTCACCCATAAGCGGTAGCACAGATACGCAGTATTTT.

This clone showed up just once. The chain employs TRBV5-1 and TRBJ2-3; 7 bases are shared with TRBD2. V shed 0 bases, J shed 0 bases, and the junction held 7 bases outside the gene matches. The CDR3 extends over 17 amino acids. The V gene's germline CDR1 is SGHRS and CDR2 YFSETQ. The CDR3 bases are TGCGCCAGCAGCTTGGCCCCTAGCGGAGCTAGCACAGATACGCAGTATTTT. This sequence encodes CASSLAPSGASTDTQYF. The variable domain in full, completed from reference TRBV5-1 and TRBJ2-3, reads KAGVTQTPRYLIKTRGQQVTLSCSPISGHRSVSWYQQTPGQGLQFLFEYFSETQRNKGNFPGRFSGRQFSNSRSEMNVSTLELGDSALYLCASSLAPSGASTDTQYFGPGTRLTVL.

This chain connects TRBV28 to TRBJ1-4; tentatively, D is TRBD1 (5 bases). There are 19 residues in the CDR3. Trimming removed 6 bases at V and 6 bases at J, with 29 bases between. Germline loops: CDR1 MDHEN, CDR2 SYDVKM. CDR3 bases: TGTGCCAGCAGGGGGTTCGTGGGGATGATAATACGGGGGGATGAAAAACTGTTTTTT. Protein: CASRGFVGMIIRGDEKLFF.

The gene calls are TRBV5-1 and TRBJ2-7, with a possible D match to TRBD1 (6 bases). V lost 4 bases and J lost 7, with 21 bases in between. Per germline, CDR1 SGHRS and CDR2 YFSETQ. CDR3 length: 15 residues. CDR3 residues: CASSPGQLYSGEQYF. The CDR3 DNA follows: TGCGCCAGCAGCCCAGGACAGCTTTACTCGGGAGAGCAGTACTTC.